Listed here are 23 T cell receptor beta chains from one sample, sequenced in a study of blood T cells in healthy people across ages. Then a second PCR, running roughly 7 to 11 cycles, was carried out with a sample-barcoded 5' primer and a J-beta primer mix. One entry per CDR3 protein results from TCRdb running MiXCR on the 5' RACE reads. The sample contains some 890,000 distinct CDR3 sequences, 25% to 35% of which appear only once. These data also formed part of another study, on T cells of mothers and their children.

Material for sequencing was blood. The receptor source for this set is a woman aged 40 to 55 in good health.

In this sample, this clonotype turned up many times. The rearrangement joins TRBV24-1 to TRBJ2-5; D call uncertain. V lost 3 bases and J 2 bases, leaving 12 bases between the germline ends. CDR1 and CDR2 from the germline V gene are KGHDR and SFDVKD. CDR3 length: 15 residues. CDR3 region: CATSDRGFGQETQYF. CDR3 nucleotides: TGTGCCACCAGTGATCGTGGGTTTGGGCAAGAGACCCAGTACTTC.

This clonotype has just a few counts. The chain carries TRBV7-2 and TRBJ2-3, with 9 bases matching TRBD1. This CDR3 comprises 15 residues. Germline values: CDR1 SGHTA, CDR2 FQGNSA. V shed 5 bases, J shed 0 bases, and the junction held 3 bases outside the gene matches. CDR3 amino acids: CASSHRGRSTDTQYF. DNA for the CDR3: TGTGCCAGCAGCCACAGGGGGCGGAGCACAGATACGCAGTATTTT. Full variable domain (missing parts from reference TRBV7-2 and TRBJ2-3): GAGVSQSPSNKVTEKGKDVELRCDPISGHTALYWYRQSLGQGLEFLIYFQGNSAPDKSGLPSDRFSAERTGGSVSTLTIQRTQQEDSAVYLCASSHRGRSTDTQYFGPGTRLTVL.

This sequence joins TRBV6-5 and TRBJ2-2, with 11 bases fitting TRBD2. Germline V gene lookup returns CDR1 MNHEY and CDR2 SVGAGI. CDR3 size: 19 residues. Trimming at V came to 4 bases and at J to 4 bases, leaving 14 bases not matched to a gene. This CDR3 is CASSSPWSSGRAGTGELFF. CDR3 bases: TGTGCCAGCAGTTCCCCCTGGAGTAGCGGGAGGGCAGGCACCGGGGAGCTGTTTTTT.

This clonotype was seen only a few times. The chain couples TRBV6-2 or TRBV6-3 to TRBJ2-3, with no clear D. V lost 5 bases and J lost 2, with 14 bases in between. Looked up from germline, CDR1 is MNHEY and CDR2 is SVGEGT. The CDR3 consists of 15 residues. CDR3 region: CASSMFQRPTDTQYF. DNA for the CDR3: TGTGCCAGCAGTATGTTCCAGCGCCCCACAGATACGCAGTATTTT.

A remark on this clonotype: This may be a read error, as it is one base from a much larger clone. This chain uses TRBV28 with TRBJ2-3; 11 bases fit TRBD2. CDR1 MDHEN and CDR2 SYDVKM come from the germline V gene. J gave up 2 bases and V 5 bases, and 6 bases lay outside the gene matches. This CDR3 contains 16 residues. Written as DNA, the CDR3 is TGTGCCAGCAGTGAACTAGCGGGGGTCTTCACAGATACGCAGTATTTT. Translating it yields CASSELAGVFTDTQYF.

The chain carries TRBV6-6 and TRBJ1-1, with a tentative D call TRBD1 (5 bases). Germline CDR1 is MNHNY and CDR2 is SVGAGI (reference sequence). The CDR3 has 13 residues. V lost 2 bases to trimming and J lost 4 bases, with 8 bases between them. CDR3 protein: CASSYGGSTEAFF. DNA for the CDR3: TGTGCCAGCAGTTACGGGGGAAGCACTGAAGCTTTCTTT.

The chain is built from TRBV15 and TRBJ2-4; 14 nucleotides agree with TRBD2. Unmatched junction bases numbered 12, after V lost 0 bases and J lost 2 bases. Germline CDR1 is LNHNV and CDR2 is YYDKDF (reference sequence). The CDR3 sequence is 21 residues long. The CDR3 loop is CATSRDEWRTSGGWTKNIQYF. Here the CDR3 DNA reads TGTGCCACCAGCAGAGATGAGTGGAGGACTAGCGGGGGGTGGACCAAAAACATTCAGTACTTC.

This clonotype was detected many times. V usage is TRBV20-1 and J usage is TRBJ2-5; 8 nucleotides agree with TRBD2. The CDR3 spans 14 residues. Germline values: CDR1 DFQATT, CDR2 SNEGSKA (reference sequence). V was clipped by 6 bases and J by 5 bases; unmatched bases: 11. This chain's CDR3 is CSADPAGGAETQYF. The CDR3 region has the DNA TGCAGTGCCGACCCTGCGGGGGGTGCGGAGACCCAGTACTTC.

This clonotype has just a few counts. The CDR3 reads CASMRGLLNTEAFF. In DNA form, the CDR3 reads TGTGCCAGCATGCGGGGGCTCCTGAACACTGAAGCTTTCTTT. The chain employs TRBV2 and TRBJ1-1, with D possibly TRBD1 on 6 matching bases. The CDR3 runs to 14 residues. Trimming pared 7 bases from V and 0 bases from J, leaving 12 bases between. CDR1 and CDR2 from the germline V gene are SNHLY and FYNNEI.

This clonotype was seen ten or more times. This chain connects TRBV7-2 to TRBJ1-2, with a possible D match to TRBD1 (6 bases). The CDR3 spans 15 residues. Germline V lookup: CDR1 SGHTA, CDR2 FQGNSA. Trimming cost V 4 bases and J 7 bases, with 19 bases left between them. The CDR3 nucleotides are TGTGCCAGCAGCTCAATCCCGGGGGCCGGCAGTGGCTACACCTTC. It translates to CASSSIPGAGSGYTF.

This clonotype was counted ten times or more. This chain connects TRBV5-1 to TRBJ1-2; possibly TRBD1 for D (6 bases). Germline CDR1 is SGHRS and CDR2 is YFSETQ. Trimming shortened V by 4 bases and J by 7 bases, and 20 bases separated the two germline ends. CDR3 size: 15 residues. Here the CDR3 reads CASSPYWDTISGYTF. The CDR3 DNA reads TGCGCCAGCAGCCCCTACTGGGACACGATTAGTGGCTACACCTTC.

V is TRBV6-5 and J is TRBJ2-7, with 8 bases identical to TRBD1. Germline assignment: CDR1 MNHEY and CDR2 SVGAGI. V was pared by 6 bases and J by 3 bases, with 7 bases of the junction left unmatched. The CDR3 extends over 14 amino acids. The CDR3 loop reads CASRPGTGNYEQYF. CDR3 sequence (DNA): TGTGCCAGCAGGCCCGGGACAGGCAACTACGAGCAGTACTTC.

This clonotype was observed at least ten times. This rearrangement joins TRBV29-1 to TRBJ2-7, with 9 bases aligning to TRBD1. Germline V CDR1 and CDR2: SQVTM, ANQGSEA. The V and J ends lost 1 base and 2 bases, in that order; junction bases with no gene match: 9. There are 16 residues in the CDR3. The CDR3, as DNA: TGCAGCGTTGAAGGAGCAGGGACAGGGTGGACCTACGAGCAGTACTTC. As protein: CSVEGAGTGWTYEQYF.

The chain joins TRBV7-9 to TRBJ1-2, with D possibly being TRBD1 (6 bases). The CDR3 has 14 residues. The V gene's germline CDR1 is SEHNR and CDR2 FQNEAQ (reference sequence). Trimming shortened V by 5 bases and J by 1 base, and 11 bases separated the two germline ends. CDR3 region: CASSGLDSNYGYTF. The CDR3, as DNA: TGTGCCAGCAGCGGGTTGGACAGTAACTATGGCTACACCTTC.

This clonotype occurred many times. The chain links TRBV28 to TRBJ2-7, with D unclear. This CDR3 has 12 amino acids. The germline V gene has CDR1 MDHEN and CDR2 SYDVKM. V lost 2 bases, J lost 7 bases, and 9 bases lay in between. The CDR3 region has the DNA TGTGCCAGCAGTTTACCCCAGTGGGAGCAGTACTTC. This gives the protein CASSLPQWEQYF.

A remark on this clonotype: A much larger clone differs from this one at a single base, so this may be a read error. The chain recombines TRBV7-2 with TRBJ1-5; tentatively, D is TRBD1 (5 bases). V lost 5 bases, J lost 3 bases, and 11 bases lay in between. Germline V gene sequence: CDR1 SGHTA, CDR2 FQGNSA. The length of the CDR3 is 14 residues. The CDR3 loop reads CASSPGLNNQPQHF. DNA of the CDR3: TGTGCCAGCAGCCCGGGACTGAACAATCAGCCCCAGCATTTT. Together with reference TRBV7-2 and TRBJ1-5, the CDR3 gives the full variable domain: GAGVSQSPSNKVTEKGKDVELRCDPISGHTALYWYRQSLGQGLEFLIYFQGNSAPDKSGLPSDRFSAERTGGSVSTLTIQRTQQEDSAVYLCASSPGLNNQPQHFGDGTRLSIL.

This sequence joins TRBV28 and TRBJ1-2; perhaps TRBD1 as D (6 bases). The CDR3 covers 14 residues. Trimming stripped 5 bases from V and 0 bases from J, with 10 bases between. Per the germline V gene, CDR1 is MDHEN and CDR2 is SYDVKM. In DNA, the CDR3 is TGTGCCAGCAGTAGGGGGGGTACTAACTATGGCTACACCTTC. It codes for CASSRGGTNYGYTF.

This clonotype turned up a few times. This rearrangement joins TRBV4-3 to TRBJ2-7, with 10 bases matching TRBD1. The length of the CDR3 is 14 residues. Germline V gives CDR1 LGHNA, CDR2 YSLEER. The J segment lost 5 bases and the V segment lost 6 bases, leaving 7 bases of the junction unmatched. This CDR3 reads CASRPGTGAHEQYF. CDR3 in DNA: TGCGCCAGCAGGCCCGGGACAGGGGCCCACGAGCAGTACTTC.

The rearrangement links TRBV2 to TRBJ2-1; D gene uncertain. Germline V gene sequence: CDR1 SNHLY, CDR2 FYNNEI. The CDR3 covers 13 residues. V lost 6 bases to trimming and J lost 8 bases, with 14 bases between them. CDR3 coding DNA: TGTGCCAGCAGCCTTCCTTCGTCGGATGAGCAGTTCTTC. Translated, it gives CASSLPSSDEQFF.

The sample holds a few counts of this clonotype. The chain is built from TRBV7-3 and TRBJ2-1; TRBD2 is a possible D gene (5 bases). This CDR3 is 13 amino acids long. CDR1 is SGHTA, CDR2 FQGTGA, per germline. V was shortened by 5 bases and J by 10 bases, with 15 bases between the two germline ends. Written as DNA, the CDR3 is TGTGCCAGCAGCCATATACTGGGGAGAGAGCAGTTCTTC. It encodes CASSHILGREQFF.

This clonotype was seen many times. The chain uses TRBV5-1 and TRBJ2-2; 7 bases are a match to TRBD1. The trim removed 5 bases at V and 0 bases at J, leaving 1 base unmatched. The CDR3 is 14 residues long. Germline CDR1 reads SGHRS; CDR2 reads YFSETQ. The DNA of the CDR3 is TGCGCCAGCAGGGACAGGCCGAACACCGGGGAGCTGTTTTTT. Amino acids: CASRDRPNTGELFF.

The V call is TRBV3-1, the J call TRBJ1-2; D not resolved. The V end lost 6 bases, the J end lost 8 bases, and 13 bases lay between the germline ends. Germline CDR1 LGHDT, CDR2 YNNKEL (reference sequence). There are 12 residues in the CDR3. The CDR3 DNA reads TGTGCCAGCAGTTCCGACTCCCGAGGCTACACCTTC. Residues: CASSSDSRGYTF.

The chain carries TRBV5-1 and TRBJ2-6, with D possibly matching TRBD1 (6 bases). The CDR3 contains 18 residues. V was pared by 0 bases and J by 0 bases, with 13 bases between. Per the germline V gene, CDR1 is SGHRS and CDR2 is YFSETQ. CDR3 sequence: CASSLVSGVFSGANVLTF. CDR3 sequence (DNA): TGCGCCAGCAGCTTGGTATCAGGGGTTTTCTCTGGGGCCAACGTCCTGACTTTC.